Following are 25 T cell receptor beta chains from one sample sequenced in a study of blood T cell repertoires in COVID-19. The assay was immunoSEQ multiplex PCR, and TCRdb's table has in-frame clones only and misses some. Found here are a few hundred thousand clones, over 75% of them singletons; the top ten hold approximately 1.9%. The specimen was PBMCs or T cells enriched from blood (not recorded which). The receptors were sampled from a middle-aged man in a cohort exposed to, infected with or recovered from COVID-19 (not recorded which).

This chain joins TRBV29-1 and TRBJ1-1, with TRBD1 matching over 11 bases. Germline CDR1 and CDR2: SQVTM and ANQGSEA. V was clipped by 3 bases and J by 11 bases; unmatched bases: 8. This CDR3 spans 13 amino acids. The CDR3 bases are TGCAGCGTTGATCGGACAGGGGGCGGTCGGGCTTTCTTT. Encoded protein: CSVDRTGGGRAFF.

The chain uses TRBV18 and TRBJ1-6; D may be TRBD1 (6 bases). The CDR3 loop spans 14 amino acids. With 4 bases removed from V and 4 bases from J, the gap between germline ends came to 8 bases. Germline CDR1 is KGHSH and CDR2 is LQKENI. The CDR3 bases are TGTGCCAGCTCACTTCAGGGGTATAATTCACCCCTCCACTTT. Its protein is CASSLQGYNSPLHF. Filled out from reference TRBV18 and TRBJ1-6, the complete variable domain reads NAGVMQNPRHLVRRRGQEARLRCSPMKGHSHVYWYRQLPEEGLKFMVYLQKENIIDESGMPKERFSAEFPKEGPSILRIQQVVRGDSAAYFCASSLQGYNSPLHFGNGTRLTVT.

The V gene is TRBV10-2, the J gene TRBJ1-1, with D maybe TRBD1 (5 bases). The CDR3 runs 13 residues. The V end lost 5 bases, the J end lost 1 base, and 8 bases lay between the germline ends. Germline CDR1 is WSHSY and CDR2 is SAAADI. CDR3 coding DNA: TGCGCCAGCAGTTCCGGGGGGAACACTGAAGCTTTCTTT. Its protein product is CASSSGGNTEAFF.

The CDR3 region has the DNA TGCAGTGCTAGTGGTTACCACGGGGAGACCCAGTACTTC. Encoded protein: CSASGYHGETQYF. The chain links TRBV20-1 to TRBJ2-5; unclear D gene. CDR1 and CDR2 (germline): DFQATT, SNEGSKA (reference sequence). This CDR3 comprises 13 residues. V shed 3 bases and J shed 5 bases, with 13 bases lying between them.

CDR3 sequence: CASSIQGVKGHEQFF. CDR3 nucleotides: TGTGCCAGCAGTATACAGGGAGTGAAGGGCCATGAGCAGTTCTTC. The V call is TRBV28, the J call TRBJ2-1; maybe TRBD1 (6 bases). CDR1 and CDR2 from the germline V gene are MDHEN and SYDVKM. Trimming cost V 5 bases and J 8 bases, with 19 bases left between them. CDR3 length: 15 amino acids.

This clone was picked up one time. The chain employs TRBV3-1 (or the pseudogene TRBV3-2) and TRBJ2-1; D perhaps matches TRBD2 (6 bases). CDR1 is LGHDT and CDR2 is YNNKEL in the germline V gene (reference sequence). The CDR3 runs 15 residues. V gave up 3 bases and J gave up 0 bases, with 9 bases separating them. The chain's CDR3 is CASSQLGGSYNEQFF. The CDR3 DNA is TGTGCCAGCAGCCAGCTGGGGGGCTCCTACAATGAGCAGTTCTTC.

DNA of the CDR3: TGTGCCAGCAGTTCCAGAGTAGCGGGGGATTCAGAGCAGTTCTTC. It codes for CASSSRVAGDSEQFF. The chain is built from TRBV27 and TRBJ2-1, with TRBD2 matching 9 bases. Germline trimming cut 4 bases from V and 10 bases from J; bases unmatched to any gene: 11. The CDR3 spans 15 residues. Germline assignment: CDR1 MNHEY and CDR2 SMNVEV (reference sequence).

This clone was observed a handful of times. V usage is TRBV3-1 (or the pseudogene TRBV3-2) and J usage is TRBJ2-1, with 7 bases lining up with TRBD2. Germline trimming cut 4 bases from V and 2 bases from J; bases unmatched to any gene: 8. CDR1 and CDR2 from the germline V gene are LGHDT and YNNKEL (reference sequence). The CDR3 totals 16 residues. CDR3 nucleotides: TGTGCCAGCAGCCTTATGTGGCGGGGGACCTACAATGAGCAGTTCTTC. Protein sequence: CASSLMWRGTYNEQFF.

This chain links TRBV9 with TRBJ1-1; 7 bases line up with TRBD1. J was trimmed by 5 bases and V by 6 bases; bases with no gene match: 7. CDR1 SGDLS and CDR2 YYNGEE come from the germline V gene. The CDR3 length is 13 residues. The CDR3 region is CASNTGVGTEAFF. The DNA of the CDR3 is TGTGCCAGCAACACAGGGGTGGGTACTGAAGCTTTCTTT.

This sequence joins TRBV19 and TRBJ2-7; the match to TRBD1 covers 8 bases. The germline CDR1 and CDR2 sequences are LNHDA and SQIVND (reference sequence). The CDR3 is 14 amino acids. After removal of 4 bases from V and 2 bases from J, the junction contained 4 bases not matched to a gene. The CDR3 bases are TGTGCCAGTAGTACACAGGGGGTGGCCTACGAGCAGTACTTC. It encodes CASSTQGVAYEQYF.

V usage is TRBV12-3 or TRBV12-4 and J usage is TRBJ1-1, with D perhaps matching TRBD1 (5 bases). Trimming shortened V by 6 bases and J by 4 bases, and 12 bases separated the two germline ends. CDR3 length: 13 amino acids. The CDR3: CASSLQETTEAFF. The CDR3 nucleotides read TGTGCCAGCAGCCTACAGGAGACCACTGAAGCTTTCTTT.

This rearrangement joins TRBV3-1 (or the pseudogene TRBV3-2) to TRBJ2-1; D may be TRBD1 (5 bases). V was trimmed by 5 bases and J by 0 bases, leaving 8 bases between them. This CDR3 comprises 14 residues. CDR1 and CDR2 from the germline V gene are LGHDT and YNNKEL (reference sequence). The CDR3 nucleotides are TGTGCCAGCAGCTGGACAATCTCCTACAATGAGCAGTTCTTC. This translates into CASSWTISYNEQFF.

V and J are TRBV5-4 and TRBJ1-1; D may be TRBD1 (5 bases). V shed 5 bases and J shed 0 bases, with 20 bases lying between them. CDR3 size: 17 residues. CDR1 is SGHNT and CDR2 is YYREEE in the germline V gene (reference sequence). The CDR3: CASSTGRGGGMNTEAFF. The CDR3 nucleotides read TGTGCCAGCAGTACCGGGCGGGGCGGAGGTATGAACACTGAAGCTTTCTTT. The full variable domain, with the rest looked up from reference TRBV5-4 and TRBJ1-1, is ETGVTQSPTHLIKTRGQQVTLRCSSQSGHNTVSWYQQALGQGPQFIFQYYREEENGRGNFPPRFSGLQFPNYSSELNVNALELDDSALYLCASSTGRGGGMNTEAFFGQGTRLTVV.

In this sample, this clone turned up a few times. The chain has TRBV14 and TRBJ1-1; D might be TRBD1 (6 bases). V gave up 2 bases and J gave up 4 bases, with 11 bases separating them. The CDR3 loop spans 14 amino acids. Germline assignment: CDR1 SGHDN and CDR2 FVKESK. CDR3 DNA: TGTGCCAGCAGCCAATTAGACAGGATCACTGAAGCTTTCTTT. Its protein is CASSQLDRITEAFF. Supplemented by reference TRBV14 and TRBJ1-1, the full variable domain reads EAGVTQFPSHSVIEKGQTVTLRCDPISGHDNLYWYRRVMGKEIKFLLHFVKESKQDESGMPNNRFLAERTGGTYSTLKVQPAELEDSGVYFCASSQLDRITEAFFGQGTRLTVV.

The V and J genes are TRBV19 and TRBJ2-5; 8 bases fit TRBD2. CDR3 length: 15 residues. Per the germline V gene, CDR1 is LNHDA and CDR2 is SQIVND (reference sequence). With 3 bases clipped from V and 2 bases from J, the junction kept 5 bases outside the gene matches. CDR3 region: CASSIPSGSQETQYF. The CDR3 coding sequence is TGTGCCAGTAGTATTCCTAGCGGGTCTCAAGAGACCCAGTACTTC.

This chain links TRBV30 with TRBJ2-7; 9 nucleotides align to TRBD1. CDR1 and CDR2 (germline): GTSNPN, SVGIG (reference sequence). The J segment lost 5 bases and the V segment lost 3 bases, leaving 17 bases of the junction unmatched. This CDR3 region has 17 residues. The CDR3 bases are TGTGCCTGGAGACCAAAAACCGGGACAGGGAAAAAAAACGAGCAGTACTTC. It specifies CAWRPKTGTGKKNEQYF.

V and J are TRBV4-1 and TRBJ1-3; 9 positions match TRBD1. Germline assignment: CDR1 MGHRA and CDR2 YSYEKL. Losses at the gene ends were 3 bases for V and 3 bases for J; bases not matched to a gene: 9. This CDR3 is built from 17 residues. CDR3 residues: CASSQPLRTGDGNTIYF. DNA for the CDR3: TGCGCCAGCAGCCAGCCACTAAGGACAGGGGATGGAAACACCATATATTTT.

This clone was found once. CDR3 residues: CASSEGQGALRELFF. In DNA form, the CDR3 reads TGTGCCAGCAGTGAAGGACAGGGGGCGCTTAGGGAGCTGTTTTTT. This chain connects TRBV6-1 to TRBJ2-2; TRBD1 aligns across 10 bases. The CDR3 is 15 amino acids. J lost 9 bases, V lost 1 base, and 5 bases had no gene match. Germline values: CDR1 MNHNS, CDR2 SASEGT.

As to this clone: This sample includes further DNA sequences coding for the same CDR3. The rearrangement links TRBV24-1 to TRBJ2-3; D possibly corresponds to TRBD2 (6 bases). Germline loops: CDR1 KGHDR, CDR2 SFDVKD. This CDR3 spans 15 amino acids. V lost 5 bases, J lost 2 bases, and 13 bases lay in between. The CDR3 region has the DNA TGTGCCACCAGTGGGGCCCGGGGGAACACAGATACGCAGTATTTT. Residues: CATSGARGNTDTQYF.

This chain links TRBV18 with TRBJ2-3; D is ambiguous. From germline, CDR1 is KGHSH and CDR2 LQKENI. With 0 bases removed from V and 0 bases from J, the gap between germline ends came to 7 bases. The CDR3 contains 15 residues. The CDR3: CASSPPSLSTDTQYF. The CDR3 DNA is TGTGCCAGCTCACCACCGTCCCTTAGCACAGATACGCAGTATTTT.

The genes are TRBV5-1 and TRBJ2-2; 8 bases match TRBD1. From germline, CDR1 is SGHRS and CDR2 YFSETQ. Germline trimming cut 3 bases from V and 0 bases from J; bases unmatched to any gene: 7. This CDR3 region has 17 residues. The CDR3 sequence: CASSSPRTGTNTGELFF. The CDR3 DNA is TGCGCCAGCAGCTCTCCGCGGACAGGGACGAACACCGGGGAGCTGTTTTTT.

The chain combines TRBV27 with TRBJ1-6; 8 bases line up with TRBD1. The germline V gene encodes CDR1 MNHEY and CDR2 SMNVEV (reference sequence). V was pared by 3 bases and J by 2 bases, with 9 bases of the junction left unmatched. The CDR3 has 18 amino acids. The CDR3 is CASSFFETGVTYNSPLHF. Here the CDR3 DNA reads TGTGCCAGCAGTTTTTTCGAGACAGGGGTTACCTATAATTCACCCCTCCACTTT.

The chain joins TRBV27 to TRBJ2-1; D may be TRBD2 (5 bases). CDR1 is MNHEY, CDR2 SMNVEV, per germline (reference sequence). Trimming shortened V by 2 bases and J by 6 bases, and 11 bases separated the two germline ends. This CDR3 is 14 amino acids long. CDR3 residues: CASSLRTDGNEQFF. DNA of the CDR3: TGTGCCAGCAGTTTACGGACTGACGGCAATGAGCAGTTCTTC.

This chain uses TRBV29-1 with TRBJ1-2, with D perhaps TRBD1 (6 bases). CDR1 and CDR2 from the germline V gene are SQVTM and ANQGSEA. V dropped 4 bases and J dropped 2 bases, with 11 bases sitting between them. The CDR3 sequence is 13 residues long. The CDR3 here is CSVVTGSNYGYTF. In nucleotides, the CDR3 is TGCAGCGTTGTTACAGGGTCGAACTATGGCTACACCTTC.

This chain joins TRBV3-1 (or the pseudogene TRBV3-2) and TRBJ2-7; possible D gene TRBD1, 5 bases. Trimming removed 4 bases at V and 1 base at J, with 17 bases between. The germline V gene has CDR1 LGHDT and CDR2 YNNKEL (reference sequence). This CDR3 is built from 16 residues. CDR3 sequence (DNA): TGTGCCAGCAGCCCAATAGGGAAGGGGAAGTCCTACGAGCAGTACTTC. Amino acids: CASSPIGKGKSYEQYF.